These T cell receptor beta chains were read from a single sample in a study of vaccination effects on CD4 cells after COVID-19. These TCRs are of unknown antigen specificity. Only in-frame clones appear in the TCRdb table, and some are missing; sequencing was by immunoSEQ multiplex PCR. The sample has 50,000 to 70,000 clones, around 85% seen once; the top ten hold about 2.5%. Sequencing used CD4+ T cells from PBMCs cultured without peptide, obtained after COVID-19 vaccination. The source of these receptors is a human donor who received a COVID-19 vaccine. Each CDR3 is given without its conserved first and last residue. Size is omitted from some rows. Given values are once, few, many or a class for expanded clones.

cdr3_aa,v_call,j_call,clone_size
ASRRDSLNYGYT,TRBV27,TRBJ1-2,.
ASSIRLGEEAF,TRBV19,TRBJ1-1,.
ASSQKTPGANVLT,TRBV7-2,TRBJ2-6,.
ASSSGQLLAKNIQY,TRBV4-1,TRBJ2-4,.
ASSTPEGPKNIQY,TRBV7-2,TRBJ2-4,.
ASSQEPSGNSPLH,TRBV4-3,TRBJ1-6,.
ASSTSPGTGDSDTQY,TRBV7-9,TRBJ2-3,.
ASSAYNEQF,TRBV4-1,TRBJ2-1,.
ASSQTVIYGYT,TRBV12-3/TRBV12-4,TRBJ1-2,.
ASSDRGKITIQGQF,TRBV5-1,TRBJ2-1,.
ASRTSGVTDTQY,TRBV5-1,TRBJ2-3,once
ASSFGQPDTQY,TRBV18,TRBJ2-3,.
ASGRGGVYQETQY,TRBV6-5,TRBJ2-5,.
ASSLGGTASSGANVLT,TRBV7-2,TRBJ2-6,.
ASSSDRVFPEAF,TRBV6-4,TRBJ1-1,once
ASSQGPLDGYT,TRBV11-2,TRBJ1-2,.
ASSEGPGRADTQY,TRBV6-1,TRBJ2-3,.
ASSQTIGEAGNTIY,TRBV14,TRBJ1-3,.
AWSSQNQETQY,TRBV30,TRBJ2-5,.
ASSLGGRPPY,TRBV5-1,TRBJ2-3,.
ASSRESYTEAF,TRBV4-3,TRBJ1-1,.
ASRTPGRWDTGELF,TRBV10-2,TRBJ2-2,few
ASRVQGDYGYT,TRBV19,TRBJ1-2,once
ASSQTGLLDTQY,TRBV14,TRBJ2-3,.
SASPTGFNNQPQH,TRBV20-1,TRBJ1-5,.
AWSVDRASYSNQPQH,TRBV30,TRBJ1-5,.
ASSQGTGETQY,TRBV4-2,TRBJ2-5,.
ASSLINRGMNTEAF,TRBV5-1,TRBJ1-1,.
ASSLGLAEETQY,TRBV7-9,TRBJ2-5,.